This T cell receptor beta chain was profiled in a study of blood T cells in healthy people across ages. Germline lookup yields CDR1 GTSNPN and CDR2 SVGIG (reference sequence). This CDR3 is 12 amino acids long. V dropped 0 bases and J dropped 8 bases, with 10 bases sitting between them. Study results and caveats: The recorded TCR beta diversity per million T cells decreased in a roughly linear manner with age.

Then a second PCR, running about 6 to 12 cycles, was carried out with a sample-barcoded 5' primer and a J-beta primer mix. TCRdb passed the 5' RACE reads through MiXCR, listing each CDR3 protein once. This table has roughly 800,000 distinct CDR3 sequences, over 45% appearing once. As to this clonotype: As yet, its antigen is unknown.

Sequenced material: blood. V gene TRBV30 combines with J gene TRBJ1-1; no definite D call. This sequence originates from a man aged 25 to 45 in good health. CDR3 nucleotides: TGTGCCTGGAGTGTACAATTCGGGGAAGCTTTCTTT. It translates to CAWSVQFGEAFF.